This T cell receptor (beta chain) was identified in a study of shared clonotypes between healthy human individuals. Study-level points and caveats: The naive CD4 repertoires of several donors were compared, and approximately 4.5% of clonotypes were shared.

For this clone: Its antigen remains unidentified.

Naive CD8 cells lacked CD45RO, underwent positive selection for CCR7 and left out terminally differentiated effector memory CD45RA+ cells. Original handling: Owing to the provision of junction-only sequences devoid of quality scores by immunoSEQ, filtering differed. Clones were read by immunoSEQ multiplex PCR, and TCRdb kept only the in-frame ones, dropping some. That table supplies the V and J calls and clone size; D and trimming were determined from the DNA. The sample carries more than 550,000 clones, roughly nine tenths recorded once. Germline V gene lookup returns CDR1 LGHNA and CDR2 YNFKEQ. The CDR3 is 17 residues long. Losses at the gene ends were 0 bases for V and 4 bases for J; bases not matched to a gene: 8.

The clonotype originates from a man aged 25-45 years in good health. Source material: naive CD8+ T cells sorted from blood. The rearrangement uses TRBV4-2 and TRBJ2-3, with 9 bases aligning to TRBD2. DNA for the CDR3: TGTGCCAGCAGCCAAGAGGCCCTAGCGGGAATAGCAGATACGCAGTATTTT. Its translation is CASSQEALAGIADTQYF.